Below are 31 T cell receptor beta chains sequenced from a single sample in a study of regulatory T cells in long-lasting Graves disease. Noted time point: persistent/refractory GD, antithyroid drugs over 5 years with positive TRAb. TCR sequences were obtained from RNA taken from PBMCs. In building TCR beta libraries, iRepertoire HTBI primers were used together with Arm-PCR of CDR3 regions. TCRdb re-called the multiplex PCR reads through MiXCR, storing one row per CDR3 protein. In the table there are about 290,000 distinct CDR3 sequences, roughly a fifth of which are singletons. Sequenced material: peripheral blood mononuclear cells (PBMCs), taken when the disease was refractory, from a patient treated with antithyroid drugs. The receptors here all came from a female donor with Graves disease.

This clonotype was recorded a few times. The chain carries TRBV20-1 and TRBJ1-4; D possibly corresponds to TRBD1 (6 bases). Trimming stripped 5 bases from V and 5 bases from J, with 15 bases between. There are 14 residues in the CDR3. CDR1 and CDR2 from the germline V gene are DFQATT and SNEGSKA (reference sequence). The CDR3 region has the DNA TGCAGTGCTCGAGTGGGGGGGGCAAATGAAAAACTGTTTTTT. Amino acids: CSARVGGANEKLFF.

This clonotype occurred many times. V gene TRBV28 combines with J gene TRBJ2-2; tentatively, D is TRBD1 or TRBD2 (6 bases each). CDR3 length equals 15 residues. Germline CDR1 MDHEN, CDR2 SYDVKM. V was pared by 3 bases and J by 5 bases, with 13 bases between. CDR3 region: CASSFYREVTGELFF. Written as DNA, the CDR3 is TGTGCCAGCAGTTTTTACAGGGAGGTAACCGGGGAGCTGTTTTTT.

The chain links TRBV7-2 to TRBJ2-4; D perhaps matches TRBD2 (5 bases). This CDR3 contains 15 residues. Trimming removed 2 bases from V and 16 bases from J, with 24 bases in between. CDR1 and CDR2 (germline): SGHTA, FQGNSA. CDR3 sequence reads: CASSLISVYRETQYF. The CDR3 DNA reads TGTGCCAGCAGCTTAATTAGCGTCTACCGAGAGACCCAATACTTC.

The chain carries TRBV12-3 or TRBV12-4 and TRBJ2-5, with D maybe TRBD2 (5 bases). V gave up 10 bases and J gave up 7 bases, with 19 bases separating them. The CDR3 runs to 13 residues. In DNA, the CDR3 is TGTGCCACTACCGCCCGGGGTGGGTCGACCCAGTACTTC. It translates to CATTARGGSTQYF.

This clonotype was observed many times. V is TRBV3-1 and J is TRBJ2-5; D possibly corresponds to TRBD2 (6 bases). Trimming took off 1 base at V and 1 base at J, with 13 bases between the two ends. The CDR3 loop spans 16 amino acids. Germline values: CDR1 LGHDT, CDR2 YNNKEL (reference sequence). DNA for the CDR3: TGTGCCAGCAGCCAAGTGGTAGCGGCTTTCCAAGAGACCCAGTACTTC. This encodes CASSQVVAAFQETQYF.

This clonotype was counted at least ten times. This sequence joins TRBV28 and TRBJ1-5, with a tentative D call TRBD1 (5 bases). Trimming cost V 7 bases and J 9 bases, with 16 bases left between them. CDR1 is MDHEN, CDR2 SYDVKM, per germline. The CDR3 spans 13 residues. Here the CDR3 reads CASNQLGEGPQHF. The CDR3 DNA reads as TGTGCCAGCAACCAATTGGGGGAAGGGCCCCAGCATTTT.

The table lists this clonotype with a few counts. The rearrangement joins TRBV20-1 to TRBJ2-7, with 14 nucleotides matching TRBD2. V shed 3 bases and J 7 bases; nucleotides not matched to a gene: 8. This CDR3 has 15 amino acids. The germline V gene has CDR1 DFQATT and CDR2 SNEGSKA (reference sequence). The CDR3 DNA follows: TGCAGTGCTAGGGCCGGGACTAGCGGGAGTGGTGAGCAGTACTTC. Translating it yields CSARAGTSGSGEQYF.

The chain has TRBV19 and TRBJ2-2; weak D call: TRBD2 (5 bases). This CDR3 contains 16 residues. Per germline, CDR1 LNHDA and CDR2 SQIVND (reference sequence). Trimming took 7 bases from V and 1 from J, leaving 16 bases between them. CDR3 residues: CASTYQRFGNTGELFF. For the CDR3, the DNA is TGTGCCAGTACTTATCAGCGGTTCGGGAACACCGGGGAGCTGTTTTTT.

In this sample, this clonotype turned up many times. This chain joins TRBV19 and TRBJ1-5, with D perhaps matching TRBD1 (5 bases). Trimming took off 5 bases at V and 0 bases at J, with 11 bases between the two ends. There are 15 residues in the CDR3. CDR1 and CDR2 from the germline V gene are LNHDA and SQIVND (reference sequence). CDR3 in amino acids: CASSSRGYSNQPQHF. The CDR3, as DNA: TGTGCCAGTAGTTCGAGGGGATATAGCAATCAGCCCCAGCATTTT.

About this clonotype itself: Germline and junction disagree at one end, which may indicate a read error. J is TRBJ2-7 and V is TRBV12-3 or TRBV12-4; D possibly uses TRBD1 or TRBD2 (5 bases each). There are 13 residues in the CDR3. For the CDR3, the DNA is TGTGCCGGCAGTTTGGGGACCCCCAACGAGCAGTGCTTC. Residues: CAGSLGTPNEQCF.

This clonotype was counted between two and nine times. This chain joins TRBV11-2 and TRBJ2-7, with D possibly matching TRBD1 (6 bases). This CDR3 has 15 amino acids. V lost 7 bases, J lost 2 bases, and 18 bases lay in between. The germline CDR1 and CDR2 sequences are SGHAT and FQNNGV. CDR3 coding DNA: TGTGCCAGCACCCCCGGACAGCGAACCACCTACGAGCAGTACTTC. Translation gives CASTPGQRTTYEQYF.

In its sample, this clonotype was seen a few times. J is TRBJ2-7 and V is TRBV20-1, with D possibly being TRBD2 (6 bases). Germline V gene data show CDR1 as DFQATT and CDR2 as SNEGSKA (reference sequence). The V gene lost 1 base and the J gene lost 3 bases, with 19 bases spanning the gap. The CDR3 has 16 amino acids. CDR3 in DNA: TGCAGTGCTAGAGGAGGGACCGGGACGGGACTCTACGAGCAGTACTTC. Residues: CSARGGTGTGLYEQYF.

Regarding this clonotype: This may be a read error: a much more frequent sequence differs by one nucleotide. The V and J genes are TRBV2 and TRBJ2-7; D ambiguous. CDR1 is SNHLY and CDR2 is FYNNEI in the germline V gene. This CDR3 is built from 11 residues. The CDR3 bases are TGTGCCAGCAGTCGAGAGGACGAGCGGTACTTC. As protein: CASSREDERYF.

This rearrangement joins TRBV7-3 to TRBJ1-1; D gene uncertain. Deletions cut 8 bases from V and 0 bases from J, with 10 bases between. In germline, CDR1 is SGHTA, CDR2 FQGTGA. The CDR3 extends over 13 amino acids. The CDR3 DNA follows: TGTGCCAGCGGCTCGGAATTGAACACTGAAGCTTTCTTT. Translating gives CASGSELNTEAFF.

The chain combines TRBV7-9 with TRBJ2-3; 9 nucleotides match TRBD2. The V segment lost 1 base and the J segment 2 bases; nucleotides outside the gene matches: 10. CDR1 is SEHNR and CDR2 is FQNEAQ in the germline V gene (reference sequence). The CDR3 is made up of 18 amino acids. CDR3 residues: CASSLVISLAGSTDTQYF. Here the CDR3 DNA reads TGTGCCAGCAGCTTAGTCATATCGCTAGCGGGGTCCACAGATACGCAGTATTTT.

V is TRBV6-1 and J is TRBJ2-7; 11 positions match TRBD2. Trimming removed 4 bases from V and 0 bases from J; junction bases left unmatched: 5. The germline gives CDR1 MNHNS, CDR2 SASEGT. The CDR3 consists of 16 residues. The CDR3 coding sequence is TGTGCCAGCAGTGGCCGACTAGCGGGGAGCTCCTACGAGCAGTACTTC. Encoded protein: CASSGRLAGSSYEQYF.

This clonotype has ten or more counts. CDR3 bases: TGTGCCAGCAGCGTTCCGGGACGGCCTACTGGGGCCAACGTCCTGACTTTC. This translates into CASSVPGRPTGANVLTF. The chain is built from TRBV9 and TRBJ2-6, with D possibly called TRBD1 or TRBD2 (5 bases each). Germline assignment: CDR1 SGDLS and CDR2 YYNGEE. V gave up 2 bases and J gave up 2 bases, with 14 bases separating them. The CDR3 has 17 residues. Full variable domain (remainder filled in from reference TRBV9 and TRBJ2-6): DSGVTQTPKHLITATGQRVTLRCSPRSGDLSVYWYQQSLDQGLQFLIQYYNGEERAKGNILERFSAQQFPDLHSELNLSSLELGDSALYFCASSVPGRPTGANVLTFGAGSRLTVL.

This clonotype was observed many times. The rearrangement links TRBV6-1 to TRBJ2-7; perhaps TRBD1 as D (7 bases). From germline, CDR1 is MNHNS and CDR2 SASEGT. V lost 7 bases, J lost 5 bases, and 15 bases lay in between. CDR3 size: 13 residues. The CDR3 protein is CASKWQGGDEQYF. The CDR3 DNA follows: TGTGCCAGCAAGTGGCAGGGGGGAGACGAGCAGTACTTC.

In its sample, this clonotype was seen many times. The V call is TRBV7-2, the J call TRBJ2-7; TRBD2 agrees at 13 bases. CDR3 length: 15 residues. The germline gives CDR1 SGHTA, CDR2 FQGNSA. Trimming removed 1 base from V and 8 bases from J; junction bases left unmatched: 5. Written as DNA, the CDR3 is TGTGCCAGCAGCTTAGTAGGGACTAGCGGGACCCAGCAGTACTTC. The encoded protein is CASSLVGTSGTQQYF.

The table lists this clonotype with a few counts. J is TRBJ2-7 and V is TRBV10-3; TRBD2 agrees at 9 bases. Losses at the gene ends were 3 bases for V and 4 bases for J; bases not matched to a gene: 10. The CDR3 loop spans 16 amino acids. Germline V gene lookup returns CDR1 ENHRY and CDR2 SYGVKD. In DNA, the CDR3 is TGTGCCATCAGTGACCTAGCGGGATCCCCTCTTTACGAGCAGTACTTC. Protein product: CAISDLAGSPLYEQYF.

The chain carries TRBV2 and TRBJ2-3; 12 bases are shared with TRBD2. There are 17 residues in the CDR3. Germline values: CDR1 SNHLY, CDR2 FYNNEI. V lost 8 bases and J lost 2; bases outside the gene matches: 11. CDR3 nucleotides: TGTGCCAGCTCCTGGACTAGCGGGGTACAGCTCACAGATACGCAGTATTTT. Its protein product is CASSWTSGVQLTDTQYF.

This chain connects TRBV28 to TRBJ2-2; D may be TRBD1 (5 bases). Germline CDR1 MDHEN, CDR2 SYDVKM. CDR3 length equals 12 residues. Deletions cut 2 bases from V and 10 bases from J, with 8 bases between. DNA for the CDR3: TGTGCCAGCAGTTTAGCCAGGGAGGAGCTGTTTTTT. Encoded protein: CASSLAREELFF. Variable domain in full (rest from reference TRBV28 and TRBJ2-2): DVKVTQSSRYLVKRTGEKVFLECVQDMDHENMFWYRQDPGLGLRLIYFSYDVKMKEKGDIPEGYSVSREKKERFSLILESASTNQTSMYLCASSLAREELFFGEGSRLTVL.

This clonotype has only a few counts. This chain uses TRBV27 with TRBJ2-5; D assignment may be TRBD1 or TRBD2 (5 bases each). The germline V gene has CDR1 MNHEY and CDR2 SMNVEV (reference sequence). CDR3 length: 14 amino acids. Between the trimmed V and J ends, which lost 5 bases and 5 bases, there was a span of 15 bases. The chain's CDR3 is CASSPLGREETQYF. The CDR3, as DNA: TGTGCCAGCAGTCCCCTGGGCAGGGAGGAGACCCAGTACTTC.

This clonotype was detected only once. A much larger clone sits a single nucleotide away, making a read error possible. The conserved closing phenylalanine or tryptophan is absent in this CDR3, likely reflecting a read error. This chain uses TRBV6-2 or TRBV6-3 with TRBJ2-7; 11 bases agree with TRBD2. This CDR3 comprises 17 residues. After removal of 0 bases from V and 5 bases from J, the junction contained 9 bases not matched to a gene. The germline V gene encodes CDR1 MNHEY and CDR2 SVGEGT. DNA of the CDR3: TGTGCCAGCAGTTACTCGTACACTAGCGGGAGTGCCCACGAGCAGTACTGC. Amino acids: CASSYSYTSGSAHEQYC.

The chain links TRBV9 to TRBJ2-3, with D maybe TRBD2 (6 bases). Germline lookup yields CDR1 SGDLS and CDR2 YYNGEE. CDR3 length: 16 residues. V lost 0 bases to trimming and J lost 6 bases, with 17 bases between them. The CDR3: CASSVDGVGGADTQYF. CDR3 coding DNA: TGTGCCAGCAGCGTAGACGGGGTGGGAGGAGCTGATACGCAGTATTTT.

This clonotype was observed many times. This chain links TRBV7-8 with TRBJ2-7; D is unclear. The CDR3 runs 13 residues. V was clipped by 5 bases and J by 3 bases, with 11 bases between them. CDR1 SGHVS and CDR2 FQNEAQ come from the germline V gene. CDR3 amino acids: CASSRTRDYEQYF. The CDR3 DNA follows: TGTGCCAGCAGCCGAACAAGAGACTACGAGCAGTACTTC.

This clonotype appeared many times. The chain joins TRBV27 to TRBJ2-5; D gene uncertain. Germline CDR1 reads MNHEY; CDR2 reads SMNVEV (reference sequence). This CDR3 region has 13 residues. Trimming stripped 6 bases from V and 4 bases from J, with 12 bases between. CDR3 protein: CASSRTQVETQYF. The CDR3 DNA sequence: TGTGCCAGCAGCCGAACCCAGGTAGAGACCCAGTACTTC.

Note on this clonotype: A much larger clone lies a single base off, so this may be a read error. The chain couples TRBV12-3 or TRBV12-4 to TRBJ2-5; either TRBD1 or TRBD2 may supply D (5 bases each). This CDR3 contains 17 residues. Written as DNA, the CDR3 is TGTGCCAGCAGTCACCCCCCGATGACTCTGAGGGGAGAGACCCAGTGCTTC. Its protein is CASSHPPMTLRGETQCF.

This clonotype has ten or more counts. The genes are TRBV28 and TRBJ1-6; D perhaps matches TRBD1 (5 bases). CDR1 and CDR2 from the germline V gene are MDHEN and SYDVKM. The CDR3 runs 13 residues. V lost 11 bases and J 10 bases, leaving 18 bases between the germline ends. The CDR3 DNA reads TGTGCCGGACAACCAGGACTCGGATCACCCCTCCACTTT. Amino acids: CAGQPGLGSPLHF.

This clonotype was detected ten times or more. V and J are TRBV11-2 and TRBJ2-5, with 14 bases lining up with TRBD2. CDR3 length: 15 residues. J gave up 4 bases and V 5 bases, and 3 bases lay outside the gene matches. Germline CDR1 reads SGHAT; CDR2 reads FQNNGV. This CDR3 is CASSLTSGRAETQYF. The CDR3 region has the DNA TGTGCCAGCAGCCTGACTAGCGGGAGGGCAGAGACCCAGTACTTC.

This chain connects TRBV2 to TRBJ2-7, with D maybe TRBD2 (7 bases). Germline V lookup: CDR1 SNHLY, CDR2 FYNNEI. The length of the CDR3 is 12 residues. V lost 8 bases and J lost 3, with 11 bases in between. The CDR3 DNA follows: TGTGCCAGCGCGGGGGCTTTCTACGAGCAGTACTTC. Translation gives CASAGAFYEQYF.